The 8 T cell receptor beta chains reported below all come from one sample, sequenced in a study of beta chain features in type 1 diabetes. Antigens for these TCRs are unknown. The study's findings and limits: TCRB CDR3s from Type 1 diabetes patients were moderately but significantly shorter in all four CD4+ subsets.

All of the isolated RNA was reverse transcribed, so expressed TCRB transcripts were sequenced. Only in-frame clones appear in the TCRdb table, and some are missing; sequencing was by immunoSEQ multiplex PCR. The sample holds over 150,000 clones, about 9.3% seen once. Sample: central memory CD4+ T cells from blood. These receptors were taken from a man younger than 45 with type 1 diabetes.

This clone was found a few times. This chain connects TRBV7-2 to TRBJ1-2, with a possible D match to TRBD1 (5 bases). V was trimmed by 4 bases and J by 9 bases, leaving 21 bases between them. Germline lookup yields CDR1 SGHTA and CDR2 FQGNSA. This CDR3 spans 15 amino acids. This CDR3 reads CASSSQGSESNRYTF. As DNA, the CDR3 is TGTGCCAGCAGCTCCCAGGGAAGTGAGAGTAATCGCTACACCTTC.

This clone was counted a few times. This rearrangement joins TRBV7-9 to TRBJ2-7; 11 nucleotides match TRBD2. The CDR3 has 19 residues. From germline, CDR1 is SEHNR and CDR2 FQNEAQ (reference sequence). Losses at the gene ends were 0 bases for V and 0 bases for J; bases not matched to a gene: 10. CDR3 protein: CASSLASASGRPNSYEQYF. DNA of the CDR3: TGTGCCAGCAGCTTAGCGTCGGCTAGCGGGAGGCCTAACTCCTACGAGCAGTACTTC.

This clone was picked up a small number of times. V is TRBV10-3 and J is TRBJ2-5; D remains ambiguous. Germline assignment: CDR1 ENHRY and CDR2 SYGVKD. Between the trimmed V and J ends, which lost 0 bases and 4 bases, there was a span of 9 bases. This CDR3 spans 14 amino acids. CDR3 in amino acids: CAISESNSLETQYF. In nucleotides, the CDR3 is TGTGCCATCAGTGAGTCAAACAGCTTAGAGACCCAGTACTTC.

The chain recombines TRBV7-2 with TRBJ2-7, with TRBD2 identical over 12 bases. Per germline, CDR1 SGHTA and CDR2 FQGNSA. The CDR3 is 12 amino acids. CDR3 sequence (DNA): TGTGCCAGCAGCTTAAGGACTAGCGGGGAAGCTGTC. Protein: CASSLRTSGEAV.

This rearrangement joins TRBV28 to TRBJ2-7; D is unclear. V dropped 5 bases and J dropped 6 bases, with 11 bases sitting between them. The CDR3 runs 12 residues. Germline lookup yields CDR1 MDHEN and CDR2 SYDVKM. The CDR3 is CASSPSYGEQYF. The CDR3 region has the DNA TGTGCCAGCAGTCCCTCGTACGGCGAGCAGTACTTC.

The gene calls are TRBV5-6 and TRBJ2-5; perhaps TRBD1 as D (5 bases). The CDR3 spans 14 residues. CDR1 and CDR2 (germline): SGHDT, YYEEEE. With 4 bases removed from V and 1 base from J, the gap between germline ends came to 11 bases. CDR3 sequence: CASSPGQPQETQYF. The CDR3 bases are TGTGCCAGCAGCCCCGGACAACCCCAAGAGACCCAGTACTTC.

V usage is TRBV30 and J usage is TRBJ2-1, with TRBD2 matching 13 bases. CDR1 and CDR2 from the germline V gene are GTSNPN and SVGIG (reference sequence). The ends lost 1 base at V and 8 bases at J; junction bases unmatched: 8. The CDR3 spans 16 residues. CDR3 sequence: CAWSAGTSGAGDEQFF. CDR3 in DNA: TGTGCCTGGAGTGCAGGGACTAGCGGGGCCGGGGATGAGCAGTTCTTC.

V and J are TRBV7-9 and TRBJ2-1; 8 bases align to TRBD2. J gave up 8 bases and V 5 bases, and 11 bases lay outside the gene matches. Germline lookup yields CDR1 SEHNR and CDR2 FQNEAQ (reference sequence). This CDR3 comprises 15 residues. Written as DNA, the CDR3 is TGTGCCAGCAGCCAGGGCGCGGGAGGTTCCTATGAGCAGTTCTTC. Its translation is CASSQGAGGSYEQFF.